The T cell receptor beta chain under discussion was sequenced for a study of blood T cell repertoires in COVID-19. Study-level information: The cDNA or gDNA used as material had been derived from T cells, B-cell-depleted T cells, or PBMCs.

Trimming removed 0 bases at V and 0 bases at J, with 6 bases between. This CDR3 is 16 amino acids long. Germline CDR1 and CDR2: SGHAT and FQDESV (reference sequence). Authors' processing steps: Counts of nucleated cells, estimated from reference gene primer amplification, were obtained. Generated by immunoSEQ multiplex PCR, the TCRdb table keeps only in-frame clones and is missing some. That table is the source of V, J and clone size, and D and trimming were worked out from the DNA. The sample records about 94,000 clones, about four fifths being singletons. The source of this sequence is a man aged 55 to 69 with acute or convalescent COVID-19. The source material was peripheral blood. The genes are TRBV11-1 and TRBJ1-6; no firm D call. The CDR3 nucleotides are TGTGCCAGCAGCTTAGCCCTGTCCTCCTATAATTCACCCCTCCACTTT. The encoded protein is CASSLALSSYNSPLHF.